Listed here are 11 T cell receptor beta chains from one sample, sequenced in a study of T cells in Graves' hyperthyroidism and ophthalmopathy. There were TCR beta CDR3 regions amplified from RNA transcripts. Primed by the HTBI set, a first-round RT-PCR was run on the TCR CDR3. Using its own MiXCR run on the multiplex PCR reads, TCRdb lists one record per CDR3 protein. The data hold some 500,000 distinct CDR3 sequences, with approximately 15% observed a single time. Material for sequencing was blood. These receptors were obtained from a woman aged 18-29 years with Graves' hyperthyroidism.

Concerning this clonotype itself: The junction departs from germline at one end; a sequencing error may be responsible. CDR3 DNA sequence: TGTGCTAGCAGCCCCAACTGGAACTCCTACGAGCAGTACTTC. Translated: CASSPNWNSYEQYF. The chain is built from TRBV7-7 and TRBJ2-7; D remains ambiguous. The CDR3 extends over 14 amino acids. In germline, CDR1 is SSHAT, CDR2 FNYEAQ (reference sequence). The full variable domain, with the rest looked up from reference TRBV7-7 and TRBJ2-7, is GAGVSQSPRYKVTKRGQDVTLRCDPISSHATLYWYQQALGQGPEFLTYFNYEAQPDKSGLPSDRFSAERPEGSISTLTIQRTEQRDSAMYRCASSPNWNSYEQYFGPGTRLTVT.

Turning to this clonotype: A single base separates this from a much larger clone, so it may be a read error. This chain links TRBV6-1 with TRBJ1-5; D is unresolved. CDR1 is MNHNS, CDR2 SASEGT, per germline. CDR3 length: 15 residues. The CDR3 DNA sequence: TGTGCCAGCAGTGTGATAACGAATAGCAGTCAGCCCCAGCATTTT. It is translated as CASSVITNSSQPQHF.

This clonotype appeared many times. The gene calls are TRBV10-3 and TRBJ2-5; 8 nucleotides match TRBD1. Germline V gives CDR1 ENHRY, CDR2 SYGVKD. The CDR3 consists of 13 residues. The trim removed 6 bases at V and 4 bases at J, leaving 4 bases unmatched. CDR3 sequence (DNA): TGTGCCATCAGGGACAGGGTAGGAGAGACCCAGTACTTC. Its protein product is CAIRDRVGETQYF.

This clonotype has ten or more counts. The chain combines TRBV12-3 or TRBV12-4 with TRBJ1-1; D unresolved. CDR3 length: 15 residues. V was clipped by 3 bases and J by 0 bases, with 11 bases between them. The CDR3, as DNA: TGTGCCAGCAGTTTGTATGGCCAGATGAACACTGAAGCTTTCTTT. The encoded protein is CASSLYGQMNTEAFF.

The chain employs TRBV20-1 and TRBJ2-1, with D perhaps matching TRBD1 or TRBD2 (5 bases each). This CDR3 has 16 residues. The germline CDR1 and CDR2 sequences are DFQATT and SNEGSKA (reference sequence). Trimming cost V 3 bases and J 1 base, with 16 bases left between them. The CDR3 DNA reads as TGCAGTGCTAGTAGTTGGGGGAGAGGGTCCTACAATGAGCAGTTCTTC. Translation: CSASSWGRGSYNEQFF.

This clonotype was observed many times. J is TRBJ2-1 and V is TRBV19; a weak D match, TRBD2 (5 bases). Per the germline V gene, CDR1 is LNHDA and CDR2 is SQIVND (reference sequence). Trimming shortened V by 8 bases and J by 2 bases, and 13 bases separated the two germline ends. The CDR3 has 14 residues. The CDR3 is CASGRTGTYNEQFF. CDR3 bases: TGTGCCAGTGGTCGGACGGGAACCTACAATGAGCAGTTCTTC.

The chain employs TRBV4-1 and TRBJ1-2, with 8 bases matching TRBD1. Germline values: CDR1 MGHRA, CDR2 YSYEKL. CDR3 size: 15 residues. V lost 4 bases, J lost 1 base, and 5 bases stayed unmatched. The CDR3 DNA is TGCGCCAGCAGCCCGGGACAGGCAGTTAACTATGGCTACACCTTC. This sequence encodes CASSPGQAVNYGYTF.

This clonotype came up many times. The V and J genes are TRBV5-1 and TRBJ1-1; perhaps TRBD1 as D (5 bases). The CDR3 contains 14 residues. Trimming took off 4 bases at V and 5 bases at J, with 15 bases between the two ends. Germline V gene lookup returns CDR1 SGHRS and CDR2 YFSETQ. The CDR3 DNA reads TGCGCCAGCAGCATCCGGACGGGGGGGACTGAAGCTTTCTTT. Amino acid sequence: CASSIRTGGTEAFF.

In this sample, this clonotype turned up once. The CDR3 region is CASSLSPTRGASRNTIYF. The CDR3 DNA follows: TGTGCCAGCAGCTTGTCCCCAACCCGGGGGGCCTCAAGAAACACCATATATTTT. This chain uses TRBV5-8 with TRBJ1-3; TRBD1 is a possible D gene (6 bases). CDR3 length equals 18 residues. The germline V gene encodes CDR1 SGHTS and CDR2 YDEGEE. V gave up 1 base and J gave up 5 bases, with 22 bases separating them.

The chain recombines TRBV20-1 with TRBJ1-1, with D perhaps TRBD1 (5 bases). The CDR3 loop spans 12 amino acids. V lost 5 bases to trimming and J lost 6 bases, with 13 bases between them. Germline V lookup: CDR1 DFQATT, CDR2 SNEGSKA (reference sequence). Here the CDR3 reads CSASMGGAEAFF. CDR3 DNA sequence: TGCAGTGCTTCTATGGGGGGGGCTGAAGCTTTCTTT.

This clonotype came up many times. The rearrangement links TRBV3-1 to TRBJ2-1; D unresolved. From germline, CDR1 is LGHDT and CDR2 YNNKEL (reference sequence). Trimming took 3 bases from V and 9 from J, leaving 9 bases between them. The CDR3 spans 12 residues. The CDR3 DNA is TGTGCCAGCAGCCAGCGGTTGGGTGAGCAGTTCTTC. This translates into CASSQRLGEQFF.